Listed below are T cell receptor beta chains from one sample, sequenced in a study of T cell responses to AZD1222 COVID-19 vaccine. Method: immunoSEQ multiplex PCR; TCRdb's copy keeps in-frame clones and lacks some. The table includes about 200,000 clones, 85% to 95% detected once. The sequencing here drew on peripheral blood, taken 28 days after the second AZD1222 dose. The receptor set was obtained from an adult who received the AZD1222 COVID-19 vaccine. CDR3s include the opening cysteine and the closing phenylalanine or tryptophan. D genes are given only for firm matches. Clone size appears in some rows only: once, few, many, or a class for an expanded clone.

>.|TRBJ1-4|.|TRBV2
TGTGCCAGCAGTTTCGATGAAAAACTGTTTTTT
CASSFDEKLFF
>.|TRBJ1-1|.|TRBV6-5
TGTGCCAGCAGTTACTCATCTCGGACGGGTGCTTTCTTT
CASSYSSRTGAFF
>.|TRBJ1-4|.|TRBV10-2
TGCGCCAGCAAAAACAACGGGGTTGATGAAAAACTGTTTTTT
CASKNNGVDEKLFF
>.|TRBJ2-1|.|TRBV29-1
TGCAGCGTCGGACACCTCTACAATGAGCAGTTCTTC
CSVGHLYNEQFF
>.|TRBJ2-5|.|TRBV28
TGTGCCAGCCTCGCCCCGGGGGAGACCCAGTACTTC
CASLAPGETQYF
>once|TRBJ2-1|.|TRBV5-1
TGCGCCAGCTTTGGCCAGGGCTCTGATGAGCAGTTCTTC
CASFGQGSDEQFF
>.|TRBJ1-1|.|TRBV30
TGTGCCTGGAGGAGGGTCTTGACTGAAGCTTTCTTT
CAWRRVLTEAFF
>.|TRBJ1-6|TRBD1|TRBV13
TGTGCCAGCAGCTTAGTCACAGGGGAATCACCCCTCCACTTT
CASSLVTGESPLHF
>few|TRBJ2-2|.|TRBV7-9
TGTGCCAGCAGCTTCCCGGGGAAGAACACCGGGGAGCTGTTTTTT
CASSFPGKNTGELFF
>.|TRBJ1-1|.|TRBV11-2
TGTGCCAGCAGCTTAGAGTGGCAGGGTTTCACTGAAGCTTTCTTT
CASSLEWQGFTEAFF
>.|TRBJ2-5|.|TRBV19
TGTGCCAGTAGTATCCGGGCGGAGACCCAGTACTTC
CASSIRAETQYF
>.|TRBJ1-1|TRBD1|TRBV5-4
TGTGCCAGCAGCAAGGACAGGTACGGGCCTGAAGCTTTCTTT
CASSKDRYGPEAFF
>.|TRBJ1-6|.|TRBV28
TGTGCCAGCGGACAGTCCCTTACCCCCCTCCACTTT
CASGQSLTPLHF
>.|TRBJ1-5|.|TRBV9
TGTGCCAGCAGCCTCGGCAATCAGCCCCAGCATTTT
CASSLGNQPQHF
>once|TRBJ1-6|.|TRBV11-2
TGTGCCAGCAGCTTTGAAACAGGGTATAATTCACCCCTCCACTTT
CASSFETGYNSPLHF
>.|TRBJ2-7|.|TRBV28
TGTGCCAGCAGTTTATGGGCTACCAGCTCCTACGAGCAGTACTTC
CASSLWATSSYEQYF
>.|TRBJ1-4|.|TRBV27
TGTGCCAGCAGTTTATATTCGGGCAGGGACGGTGAAAAACTGTTTTTT
CASSLYSGRDGEKLFF
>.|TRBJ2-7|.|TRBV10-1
TGCGCCAGCAGTGATCTCGACCGGCCCTACGAGCAGTACTTC
CASSDLDRPYEQYF
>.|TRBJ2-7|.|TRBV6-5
TGTGCCAGCAGTTCTGATCGAGGCATGAGAGCCGGTGAGCAGTACTTC
CASSSDRGMRAGEQYF
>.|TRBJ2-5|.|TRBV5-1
TGCGCCAGCAGCGGACACCCCCAGCGGGCACAAGAGACCCAGTACTTC
CASSGHPQRAQETQYF
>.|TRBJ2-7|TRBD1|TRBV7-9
TGTGCCAGCAGCTTCTTCGACAGGGCTGGGTACGAGCAGTACTTC
CASSFFDRAGYEQYF
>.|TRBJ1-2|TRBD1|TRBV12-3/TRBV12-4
TGTGCCAGCAGCCTCAGGGGGAGGAATGGCTACACCTTC
CASSLRGRNGYTF
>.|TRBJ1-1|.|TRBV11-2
TGTGCCAGCAGCGAACAGGGATCATCCACTGAAGCTTTCTTT
CASSEQGSSTEAFF
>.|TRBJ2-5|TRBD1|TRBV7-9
TGTGCCAGCAATCCGACAGGGAATCAACAAGAGACCCAGTACTTC
CASNPTGNQQETQYF
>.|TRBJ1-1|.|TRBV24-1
TGTGCCACCAGTGACCTGGGCGCGGATTACACTGAAGCTTTCTTT
CATSDLGADYTEAFF
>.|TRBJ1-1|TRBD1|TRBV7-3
TGTGCCAGCAGACCAGGGGGTTCAAAGACTGAAGCTTTCTTT
CASRPGGSKTEAFF
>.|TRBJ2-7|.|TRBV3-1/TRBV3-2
TGTGCCAGCAGCCAAGATAACCGGCAGTCCTACGAGCAGTACTTC
CASSQDNRQSYEQYF
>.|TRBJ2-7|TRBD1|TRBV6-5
TGTGCCAGCGCTTCGGGACAGTTCGGCGAGCAGTACTTC
CASASGQFGEQYF
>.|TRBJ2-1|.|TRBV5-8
TGTGCCAGCAGCTTGGATTCAGGGACCTACAATGAGCAGTTCTTC
CASSLDSGTYNEQFF
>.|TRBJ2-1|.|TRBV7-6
TGTGCCAGCAGCTCTCAACTCCCCAGGGCGGGTGAGCAGTTCTTC
CASSSQLPRAGEQFF
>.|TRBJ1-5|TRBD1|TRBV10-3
TGTGCCATCAGTGATGACAGGGTCTCCAGCAATCAGCCCCAGCATTTT
CAISDDRVSSNQPQHF
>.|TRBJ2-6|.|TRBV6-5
TGTGCCAGCAGTTACTCGATAGGCTCTGGGGCCAACGTCCTGACTTTC
CASSYSIGSGANVLTF
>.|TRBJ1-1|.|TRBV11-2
TGTGCCAGCAGCTTAGGAACAGGGATGAACACTGAAGCTTTCTTT
CASSLGTGMNTEAFF
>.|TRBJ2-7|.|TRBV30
TGTGCCTGGAGTGTCGCCTCCTACGAGCAGTACTTC
CAWSVASYEQYF
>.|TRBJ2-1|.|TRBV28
TGTGCCAGCAGCCTATCGGGTGACAGAACCTACAATGAGCAGTTCTTC
CASSLSGDRTYNEQFF
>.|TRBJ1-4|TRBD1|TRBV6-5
TGTGCCAGCAGCCGGACGGGACAGGTTAATGAAAAACTGTTTTTT
CASSRTGQVNEKLFF
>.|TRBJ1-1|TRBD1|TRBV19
TGTGCCAGTAGTATACAGGGGGCGCGGAACACTGAAGCTTTCTTT
CASSIQGARNTEAFF
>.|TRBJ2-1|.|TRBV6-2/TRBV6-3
TGTGCCAGCAGTTACTCGTCGGGGGCGGTGGACAATGAGCAGTTCTTC
CASSYSSGAVDNEQFF
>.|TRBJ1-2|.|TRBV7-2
TGTGCCAGCAGCTTATCCGACAGGTCCCCAAGGAATGGCTACACCTTC
CASSLSDRSPRNGYTF
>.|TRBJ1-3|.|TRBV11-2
TGTGCCAGCAGCTTAGTCAGGGGCAGGACCTCTGGAAACACCATATATTTT
CASSLVRGRTSGNTIYF
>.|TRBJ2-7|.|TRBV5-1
TGCGCCAGCAGCTTGGAGGGGTCCTACGAGCAGTACTTC
CASSLEGSYEQYF
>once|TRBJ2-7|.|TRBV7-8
TGTGCCAGCAGCTTAGCGCGGGGAAGGTTACCAAGCTCCTACGAGCAGTACTTC
CASSLARGRLPSSYEQYF
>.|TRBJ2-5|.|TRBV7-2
TGTGCCAGCAGCTTATCGGGGGCCTCAGAGACCCAGTACTTC
CASSLSGASETQYF
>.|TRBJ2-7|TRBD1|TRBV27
TGTGCCAGCAGCCCCACCGGGACAGATCCCTACGAGCAGTACTTC
CASSPTGTDPYEQYF
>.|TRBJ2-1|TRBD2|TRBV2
TGTGCCAGCAGGCTAGCGGGGGCCTCCTACAATGAGCAGTTCTTC
CASRLAGASYNEQFF
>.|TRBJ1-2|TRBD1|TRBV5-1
TGCGCCAGCAGCTTTACGACAGGGGGGAACTATGGCTACACCTTC
CASSFTTGGNYGYTF
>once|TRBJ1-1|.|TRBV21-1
TGTGCCAGCAGCATGGTGGTCAGGTGCATGAACACTGAAGCTTTCTTT
CASSMVVRCMNTEAFF
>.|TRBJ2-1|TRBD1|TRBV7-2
TGTGCCAGCAGCTTAGATAGGGACAGGGGCAATGAGCAGTTCTTC
CASSLDRDRGNEQFF
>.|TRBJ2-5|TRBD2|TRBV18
TGTGCCAGCTCACCAGGGGCCCTAGCGGGGGTCGGTGAGACCCAGTACTTC
CASSPGALAGVGETQYF
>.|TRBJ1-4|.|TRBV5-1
TGCGCCAGCACCTTGGACAGCTTTAATGAAAAACTGTTTTTT
CASTLDSFNEKLFF
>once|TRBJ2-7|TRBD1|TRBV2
TGTGCCAGCAGTGTAGACAGGGGGAACTACGAGCAGTACTTC
CASSVDRGNYEQYF
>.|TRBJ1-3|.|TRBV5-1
TGCGCCAGCAGCGGCAGCGGGTCCACCATATATTTT
CASSGSGSTIYF
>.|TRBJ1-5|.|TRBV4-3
TGCGCCAGCAGCCAAGATCTGATGAATACCAGGGCGTCTAGCAATCAGCCCCAGCATTTT
CASSQDLMNTRASSNQPQHF
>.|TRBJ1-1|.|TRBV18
TGTGCCAGCTCATCCAGCACAGTGAACACTGAAGCTTTCTTT
CASSSSTVNTEAFF
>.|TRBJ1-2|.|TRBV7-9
TGTGCCGCAGAACAGGGCTTCTATGGCTACACCTTC
CAAEQGFYGYTF